These 22 T cell receptor beta chains originate from one sample sequenced in a study of identical twins. MiXCR, run by TCRdb on the 5' RACE reads, gives a single entry per CDR3 protein. The sample comprises around 490,000 distinct CDR3 sequences, 20% to 25% of which are singletons, and approximately 0.49% rests with the top ten. The same specimen was also included in a second study, on yellow fever vaccine responses in identical twins.

Sequenced material: CD4+ T cells sorted from blood. Receptors were obtained from a woman in her late teens or twenties in good health.

J is TRBJ2-1 and V is TRBV20-1, with D perhaps assigned TRBD1 or TRBD2 (5 bases each). Germline loops: CDR1 DFQATT, CDR2 SNEGSKA (reference sequence). Trimming cost V 6 bases and J 2 bases, with 23 bases left between them. The CDR3 runs to 17 residues. The CDR3 nucleotides are TGCAGTGCCATAGGGGCCCCGGGGCGGCGCACCTACAATGAGCAGTTCTTC. Amino acid sequence: CSAIGAPGRRTYNEQFF.

This clonotype was seen more than once but under ten times. V usage is TRBV12-3 or TRBV12-4 and J usage is TRBJ2-3, with D unclear. V was pared by 3 bases and J by 0 bases, with 10 bases between. The CDR3 is 15 amino acids. CDR3 sequence (DNA): TGTGCCAGCAGTTTCAGCGAGCGAAGCACAGATACGCAGTATTTT. It is translated as CASSFSERSTDTQYF.

This clonotype appeared a few times. The chain links TRBV5-1 to TRBJ2-1, with 11 bases lining up with TRBD2. There are 16 residues in the CDR3. CDR1 is SGHRS and CDR2 is YFSETQ in the germline V gene. Trimming removed 2 bases from V and 2 bases from J; junction bases left unmatched: 3. The CDR3 sequence is CASSLLAGVPYNEQFF. CDR3 DNA sequence: TGCGCCAGCAGCTTACTAGCGGGAGTTCCCTACAATGAGCAGTTCTTC.

This clonotype occurred a few times. The chain joins TRBV5-1 to TRBJ2-1; 9 bases fit TRBD2. Germline values: CDR1 SGHRS, CDR2 YFSETQ. V was pared by 5 bases and J by 4 bases, with 4 bases of the junction left unmatched. CDR3 size: 14 residues. The CDR3 is CASRTSGIYNEQFF. CDR3 coding DNA: TGCGCCAGCAGGACTAGCGGCATTTACAATGAGCAGTTCTTC.

This rearrangement joins TRBV11-2 to TRBJ2-1; D is possibly TRBD1 (5 bases). The CDR3 runs 14 residues. Germline V gene lookup returns CDR1 SGHAT and CDR2 FQNNGV. Between the trimmed V and J ends, which lost 5 bases and 6 bases, there was a span of 14 bases. The CDR3 region is CASSQRAGFNEQFF. The CDR3 DNA sequence: TGTGCCAGCAGCCAACGAGCAGGGTTCAATGAGCAGTTCTTC.

This clonotype has a handful of counts. The chain recombines TRBV15 with TRBJ2-7; D is ambiguous. The CDR3 totals 15 residues. V was shortened by 0 bases and J by 0 bases, with 9 bases between the two germline ends. From germline, CDR1 is LNHNV and CDR2 YYDKDF (reference sequence). The CDR3 DNA is TGTGCCACCAGCAGAGAGGGAATGGGCTCCTACGAGCAGTACTTC. Its translation: CATSREGMGSYEQYF.

This clonotype was counted between two and nine times. V and J are TRBV5-1 and TRBJ2-1; 11 nucleotides align to TRBD2. J lost 6 bases, V lost 5 bases, and 7 bases had no gene match. The germline V gene has CDR1 SGHRS and CDR2 YFSETQ. CDR3 length: 15 residues. CDR3 nucleotides: TGCGCCAGCAGGCCTGTAGCGGGGGGGCGCAATGAGCAGTTCTTC. It is translated as CASRPVAGGRNEQFF.

This clonotype was detected a few times. The chain is built from TRBV5-1 and TRBJ2-3; 11 bases are shared with TRBD2. The CDR3 is 16 amino acids. CDR1 SGHRS and CDR2 YFSETQ come from the germline V gene. The ends lost 1 base at V and 2 bases at J; junction bases unmatched: 3. The CDR3 DNA sequence: TGCGCCAGCAGCTTGACTAGCGGGGGTCACACAGATACGCAGTATTTT. Translation: CASSLTSGGHTDTQYF.

CDR3 loop: CASRRVAAEETQYF. CDR3 in DNA: TGCGCCAGCAGACGAGTAGCGGCGGAAGAGACCCAGTACTTC. V usage is TRBV5-1 and J usage is TRBJ2-5; perhaps TRBD2 as D (6 bases). From germline, CDR1 is SGHRS and CDR2 YFSETQ. V was pared by 5 bases and J by 3 bases, with 14 bases between. The CDR3 sequence is 14 residues long.

The chain uses TRBV14 and TRBJ1-1, with 9 bases identical to TRBD1. The junction had 15 bases not matched to a gene; V was cut back by 5 bases and J by 5 bases. Germline-derived CDR1 and CDR2 are SGHDN and FVKESK. The CDR3 has 17 amino acids. The CDR3 here is CASSRPLPGTGRTEAFF. CDR3 bases: TGTGCCAGCAGCAGACCACTCCCTGGGACAGGGAGGACTGAAGCTTTCTTT. The full variable domain, in which reference TRBV14 and TRBJ1-1 provide the parts outside the CDR3, is EAGVTQFPSHSVIEKGQTVTLRCDPISGHDNLYWYRRVMGKEIKFLLHFVKESKQDESGMPNNRFLAERTGGTYSTLKVQPAELEDSGVYFCASSRPLPGTGRTEAFFGQGTRLTVV.

The chain recombines TRBV19 with TRBJ2-2, with D possibly TRBD2 on 6 matching bases. This CDR3 has 14 amino acids. The V end was cut by 0 bases, the J end by 8 bases, with 10 bases between. Germline CDR1 LNHDA, CDR2 SQIVND (reference sequence). This chain's CDR3 is CASSIDLRGGELFF. In DNA, the CDR3 is TGTGCCAGTAGTATAGATCTGCGGGGAGGGGAGCTGTTTTTT.

There are many counts of this clonotype. The rearrangement joins TRBV3-1 to TRBJ2-7, with D maybe TRBD2 (6 bases). Trimming took off 3 bases at V and 7 bases at J, with 13 bases between the two ends. The germline V gene encodes CDR1 LGHDT and CDR2 YNNKEL (reference sequence). CDR3 length: 13 residues. In nucleotides, the CDR3 is TGTGCCAGCAGCCAGGGACTCCTTGGGGAGCAGTACGTC. It translates to CASSQGLLGEQYV.

This clonotype was seen a few times. CDR3 protein: CAISDKGPVYGYTF. The CDR3 DNA sequence: TGTGCCATCAGTGATAAGGGCCCCGTCTATGGCTACACCTTC. This chain uses TRBV10-3 with TRBJ1-2, with D uncertain. CDR3 length: 14 residues. Per germline, CDR1 ENHRY and CDR2 SYGVKD. V was trimmed by 3 bases and J by 4 bases, leaving 12 bases between them.

The chain combines TRBV6-2 or TRBV6-3 with TRBJ2-1; 12 bases agree with TRBD2. Germline V CDR1 and CDR2: MNHEY, SVGEGT. V was clipped by 2 bases and J by 4 bases; unmatched bases: 6. The CDR3 totals 17 residues. CDR3 coding DNA: TGTGCCAGCAGTTACCGACTAGCGGGAGCGTTGTACAATGAGCAGTTCTTC. Its protein is CASSYRLAGALYNEQFF.

This clonotype has only a few counts. The rearrangement joins TRBV15 to TRBJ1-2; possible D gene TRBD1, 6 bases. Trimming stripped 3 bases from V and 2 bases from J, with 13 bases between. The CDR3 contains 15 residues. Germline V gives CDR1 LNHNV, CDR2 YYDKDF (reference sequence). This chain's CDR3 is CATSRQGSYNYGYTF. Here the CDR3 DNA reads TGTGCCACCAGCAGGCAGGGGAGTTACAACTATGGCTACACCTTC. Using reference TRBV15 and TRBJ1-2 for the parts outside the CDR3, the full variable domain is DAMVIQNPRYQVTQFGKPVTLSCSQTLNHNVMYWYQQKSSQAPKLLFHYYDKDFNNEADTPDNFQSRRPNTSFCFLDIRSPGLGDTAMYLCATSRQGSYNYGYTFGSGTRLTVV.

This clonotype was seen more than once but under ten times. This rearrangement joins TRBV4-1 to TRBJ2-1; D remains unclear. The germline V gene has CDR1 MGHRA and CDR2 YSYEKL. This CDR3 has 16 amino acids. The V end lost 2 bases, the J end lost 5 bases, and 16 bases lay between the germline ends. The DNA of the CDR3 is TGCGCCAGCAGCCAACCCACCGCGACGCCTAACAATGAGCAGTTCTTC. It specifies CASSQPTATPNNEQFF.

CDR3 loop: CASTSRGEGYTF. The CDR3 nucleotides are TGTGCCAGCACCTCCCGGGGGGAGGGCTACACCTTC. V and J are TRBV12-3 or TRBV12-4 and TRBJ1-2, with D possibly being TRBD1 (5 bases). The CDR3 is 12 amino acids. V lost 7 bases and J lost 8, with 14 bases in between.

This clonotype was detected a few times. The rearrangement links TRBV7-8 to TRBJ2-5; maybe TRBD2 (6 bases). The CDR3 length is 16 residues. V lost 1 base and J lost 1, with 13 bases in between. Germline CDR1 reads SGHVS; CDR2 reads FQNEAQ. In nucleotides, the CDR3 is TGTGCCAGCAGCTTAGGCACGGGACTGATCCAAGAGACCCAGTACTTC. It codes for CASSLGTGLIQETQYF.

This clonotype was seen at least ten times. The rearrangement links TRBV5-1 to TRBJ2-1; a possible D gene is TRBD2 (6 bases). In germline, CDR1 is SGHRS, CDR2 YFSETQ. Trimming shortened V by 5 bases and J by 7 bases, and 22 bases separated the two germline ends. There are 16 residues in the CDR3. CDR3 in amino acids: CASSRNGGRGWNEQFF. The CDR3 region has the DNA TGCGCCAGCAGTCGAAATGGAGGGAGAGGTTGGAATGAGCAGTTCTTC. Based on the CDR3 plus reference TRBV5-1 and TRBJ2-1, the full variable domain is KAGVTQTPRYLIKTRGQQVTLSCSPISGHRSVSWYQQTPGQGLQFLFEYFSETQRNKGNFPGRFSGRQFSNSRSEMNVSTLELGDSALYLCASSRNGGRGWNEQFFGPGTRLTVL.

This clonotype was detected many times. V and J are TRBV3-1 and TRBJ2-7, with D possibly TRBD2 on 7 matching bases. In germline, CDR1 is LGHDT, CDR2 YNNKEL (reference sequence). The CDR3 runs to 13 residues. The V end was cut by 4 bases, the J end by 6 bases, with 13 bases between. This CDR3 reads CASSRGGLVEQYF. DNA of the CDR3: TGTGCCAGCAGCCGGGGGGGGCTGGTCGAGCAGTACTTC.

This clonotype was detected only a few times. The chain uses TRBV11-2 and TRBJ2-7; 8 bases are a match to TRBD2. The CDR3 extends over 15 amino acids. Trimming took 6 bases from V and 6 from J; bases not matched to a gene: 13. Per the germline V gene, CDR1 is SGHAT and CDR2 is FQNNGV. DNA for the CDR3: TGTGCCAGCAGTCAATCCGGGACTAGTTTCTCCGAGCAGTACTTC. This gives the protein CASSQSGTSFSEQYF.

V gene TRBV7-8 combines with J gene TRBJ2-2; 10 nucleotides align to TRBD2. Germline lookup yields CDR1 SGHVS and CDR2 FQNEAQ. There are 15 residues in the CDR3. V dropped 5 bases and J dropped 7; count of bases not matched to a gene: 7. CDR3 nucleotides: TGTGCCAGCAGCCCAAGCGGGGGGGCCGTCGGGGAGCTGTTTTTT. It is translated as CASSPSGGAVGELFF.